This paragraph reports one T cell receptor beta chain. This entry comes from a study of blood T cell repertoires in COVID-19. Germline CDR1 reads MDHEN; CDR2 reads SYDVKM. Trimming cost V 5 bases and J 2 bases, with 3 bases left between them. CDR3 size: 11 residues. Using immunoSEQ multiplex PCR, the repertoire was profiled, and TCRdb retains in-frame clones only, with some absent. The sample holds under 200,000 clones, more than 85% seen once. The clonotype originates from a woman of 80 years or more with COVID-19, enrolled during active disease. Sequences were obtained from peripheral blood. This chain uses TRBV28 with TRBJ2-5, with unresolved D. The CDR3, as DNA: TGTGCCAGCAGTCTACAAGAGACCCAGTACTTC. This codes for CASSLQETQYF.